This T cell receptor (beta chain) is from a study of graft-versus-host responses after intestinal transplantation. This CDR3 region has 16 residues. The table came from immunoSEQ multiplex PCR; TCRdb's copy has only in-frame clones and leaves some out. In the table there are under 20,000 clones, approximately 86% of which are singletons. The receptor was isolated from a human patient who received an intestinal transplant, so some T cells may come from the graft donor. This sequence joins TRBV21-1 and TRBJ2-2. TRBV21-1 has pseudogene status. The sample was bone marrow, taken about 130 days after transplant. The CDR3 DNA sequence: TGTGCCAGCAGCAAAGAACGGGACGGGAACACCGGGGAGCTGTTTTTT. It specifies CASSKERDGNTGELFF.